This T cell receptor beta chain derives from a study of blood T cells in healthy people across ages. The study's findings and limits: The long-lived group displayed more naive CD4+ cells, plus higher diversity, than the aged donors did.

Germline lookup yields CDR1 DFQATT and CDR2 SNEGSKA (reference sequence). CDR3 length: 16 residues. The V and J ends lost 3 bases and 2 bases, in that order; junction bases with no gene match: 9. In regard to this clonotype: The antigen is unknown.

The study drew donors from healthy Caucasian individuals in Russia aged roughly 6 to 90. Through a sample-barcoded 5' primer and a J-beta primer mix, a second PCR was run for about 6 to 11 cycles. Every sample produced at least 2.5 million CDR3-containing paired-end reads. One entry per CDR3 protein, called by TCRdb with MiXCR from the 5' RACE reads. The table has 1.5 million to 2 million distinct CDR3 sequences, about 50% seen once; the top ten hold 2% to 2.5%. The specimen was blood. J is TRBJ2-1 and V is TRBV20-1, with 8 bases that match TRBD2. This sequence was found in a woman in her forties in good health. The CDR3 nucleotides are TGCAGTGCTAGCGGGGTAGCGGGGTCCCCCTACAATGAGCAGTTCTTC. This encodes CSASGVAGSPYNEQFF.